A single sample is the source of the 13 T cell receptor beta chains below, sequenced in a study of T cell responses to AZD1222 COVID-19 vaccine. Method: immunoSEQ multiplex PCR; TCRdb's copy keeps in-frame clones and lacks some. The table lists 40,000 to 55,000 clones, approximately 86% of them singletons. Sample: peripheral blood, taken 28 days after the second AZD1222 dose. The receptors were gathered from an adult who received the AZD1222 COVID-19 vaccine.

This chain links TRBV19 with TRBJ2-7; a weak D match, TRBD1 (6 bases). Germline V gene lookup returns CDR1 LNHDA and CDR2 SQIVND (reference sequence). The CDR3 length is 13 residues. Trimming cost V 3 bases and J 3 bases, with 9 bases left between them. CDR3 in amino acids: CASSMTGFYEQYF. CDR3 DNA: TGTGCCAGTAGTATGACAGGATTCTACGAGCAGTACTTC.

The chain uses TRBV28 and TRBJ1-4; weak D call: TRBD1 (5 bases). CDR3 size: 19 residues. The germline V gene has CDR1 MDHEN and CDR2 SYDVKM. Trimming stripped 11 bases from V and 4 bases from J, with 32 bases between. The CDR3, as DNA: TGTGCCGGGACTCCGCGGGCCTCAGGCCATCCGAGGGGTAATGAAAAACTGTTTTTT. Translating it yields CAGTPRASGHPRGNEKLFF.

The gene calls are TRBV7-6 and TRBJ2-7; perhaps D is TRBD1 or TRBD2 (6 bases each). Germline V CDR1 and CDR2: SGHVS, FNYEAQ. This CDR3 contains 16 residues. V shed 1 base and J shed 3 bases, with 16 bases lying between them. CDR3 region: CASSLEGGTFLYEQYF. The CDR3 DNA follows: TGTGCCAGCAGCTTAGAAGGCGGGACATTCCTCTACGAGCAGTACTTC. The variable domain in full, with the rest retrieved from reference TRBV7-6 and TRBJ2-7, is GAGVSQSPRYKVTKRGQDVALRCDPISGHVSLYWYRQALGQGPEFLTYFNYEAQQDKSGLPNDRFSAERPEGSISTLTIQRTEQRDSAMYRCASSLEGGTFLYEQYFGPGTRLTVT.

The rearrangement joins TRBV4-1 to TRBJ1-4; TRBD1 might be the D (5 bases). Trimming left V 0 bases short and J 6 bases short, with 11 bases between. CDR3 length equals 15 residues. CDR1 is MGHRA and CDR2 is YSYEKL in the germline V gene. The CDR3, as DNA: TGCGCCAGCAGCCAAGATCCAGGGAGGGATGAAAAACTGTTTTTT. Its protein is CASSQDPGRDEKLFF.

This chain joins TRBV3-1 (or the pseudogene TRBV3-2) and TRBJ2-7; D may correspond to TRBD1 or TRBD2 (5 bases each). Between the trimmed V and J ends, which lost 3 bases and 3 bases, there was a span of 12 bases. The CDR3 length is 14 residues. CDR1 and CDR2 (germline): LGHDT, YNNKEL (reference sequence). CDR3 protein: CASSQSEGLYEQYF. The CDR3 DNA sequence: TGTGCCAGCAGCCAGAGTGAGGGGCTCTACGAGCAGTACTTC.

The chain combines TRBV19 with TRBJ1-1; D remains unclear. This CDR3 contains 13 residues. In germline, CDR1 is LNHDA, CDR2 SQIVND (reference sequence). Trimming stripped 5 bases from V and 1 base from J, with 8 bases between. The DNA of the CDR3 is TGTGCCAGTAGTCCGAGGTGGAACACTGAAGCTTTCTTT. It codes for CASSPRWNTEAFF.

The V gene is TRBV9, the J gene TRBJ2-1; 7 bases agree with TRBD2. Trimming removed 0 bases from V and 1 base from J; junction bases left unmatched: 7. The length of the CDR3 is 17 residues. Germline V CDR1 and CDR2: SGDLS, YYNGEE. CDR3 region: CASSVEANGRSYNEQFF. The CDR3 DNA follows: TGTGCCAGCAGCGTAGAAGCGAACGGGAGGTCCTACAATGAGCAGTTCTTC.

V gene TRBV27 combines with J gene TRBJ2-3; 9 bases agree with TRBD2. The CDR3 is 17 residues long. V shed 5 bases and J 4 bases; nucleotides not matched to a gene: 13. CDR1 is MNHEY and CDR2 is SMNVEV in the germline V gene (reference sequence). This chain's CDR3 is CASSLSQFSGSPDTQYF. The CDR3 DNA reads as TGTGCCAGCAGTCTGAGCCAATTTAGCGGGAGTCCAGATACGCAGTATTTT.

The chain uses TRBV5-1 and TRBJ1-6; the match to TRBD1 covers 7 bases. Losses at the gene ends were 4 bases for V and 7 bases for J; bases not matched to a gene: 5. Germline assignment: CDR1 SGHRS and CDR2 YFSETQ. CDR3 length equals 14 residues. In DNA form, the CDR3 reads TGCGCCAGCAGCGCAGGGACAGACAATTCACCCCTCCACTTT. Amino acid sequence: CASSAGTDNSPLHF.

The genes are TRBV28 and TRBJ1-4; D possibly corresponds to TRBD1 (6 bases). Germline loops: CDR1 MDHEN, CDR2 SYDVKM. Deletions cut 2 bases from V and 3 bases from J, with 16 bases between. The CDR3 is made up of 17 amino acids. The CDR3 here is CASSLVAGASSNEKLFF. CDR3 bases: TGTGCCAGCAGTTTAGTGGCAGGGGCGAGTTCTAATGAAAAACTGTTTTTT.

The chain combines TRBV30 with TRBJ2-3, with D unclear. The V and J ends lost 7 bases and 5 bases respectively, with 16 bases between them. CDR1 is GTSNPN, CDR2 SVGIG, per germline (reference sequence). The CDR3 contains 13 residues. The CDR3: CALEVPWGDTQYF. Here the CDR3 DNA reads TGTGCCTTAGAGGTCCCTTGGGGAGATACGCAGTATTTT. The variable domain in full, with the rest retrieved from reference TRBV30 and TRBJ2-3, is SQTIHQWPATLVQPVGSPLSLECTVEGTSNPNLYWYRQAAGRGLQLLFYSVGIGQISSEVPQNLSASRPQDRQFILSSKKLLLSDSGFYLCALEVPWGDTQYFGPGTRLTVL.

The V and J genes are TRBV4-3 and TRBJ1-5; D is perhaps TRBD1 (5 bases). The V gene lost 1 base and the J gene lost 4 bases, with 11 bases spanning the gap. CDR3 length: 15 amino acids. Germline V lookup: CDR1 LGHNA, CDR2 YSLEER. The CDR3 protein is CASSQARVGNQPQHF. In nucleotides, the CDR3 is TGCGCCAGCAGCCAAGCCAGGGTGGGAAATCAGCCCCAGCATTTT.

The V gene is TRBV28, the J gene TRBJ1-2; D perhaps matches TRBD1 (5 bases). The V end lost 7 bases, the J end lost 4 bases, and 16 bases lay between the germline ends. This CDR3 is 14 amino acids long. The V gene's germline CDR1 is MDHEN and CDR2 SYDVKM. The CDR3, as DNA: TGTGCCAGCACCGACCCGGGGGAAGGCTATGGCTACACCTTC. Protein: CASTDPGEGYGYTF.